This TCR beta chain is drawn from a study of Ad26.COV2.S vaccination and SARS-CoV-2 variants. Study-level findings and limits: Assessments of TCR breadth and depth may have underestimated the total T cell responses. Measurement of non-spike TCR breadth gave similar results in vaccine and placebo recipients.

The CDR3 has 14 residues. Germline loops: CDR1 GTSNPN, CDR2 SVGIG (reference sequence). V dropped 2 bases and J dropped 2; count of bases not matched to a gene: 6. This clone is labeled medium-sized. The antigen is unknown. The protocol was immunoSEQ multiplex PCR, while the TCRdb copy is restricted to in-frame clones and leaves out a portion. Here the sample spans fewer than 150,000 clones, 86% being singletons. The clonotype was recovered from a human donor who had recovered from COVID-19. V and J are TRBV30 and TRBJ2-7, with TRBD1 matching 7 bases. Sequenced here: peripheral blood, sampled after recovery from COVID-19. CDR3 DNA: TGTGCCTGGAGTACAGGGGCCCCAACCTACGAGCAGTACTTC. It encodes CAWSTGAPTYEQYF.